This T cell receptor beta chain emerged from a study of T cell responses to AZD1222 COVID-19 vaccine. Study-level points and caveats: Nearly half of the spike-specific TCRs reportedly recognize variant regions that carry no mutations. The sample set comprised mostly white British donors with more females, and clonal diversity was possibly underestimated.

Profiling relied on immunoSEQ multiplex PCR, and the TCRdb table lists in-frame clones only, not all of them. The table includes roughly 150,000 clones, about 87% detected once. V lost 3 bases and J lost 1, with 10 bases in between. CDR1 and CDR2 (germline): LNHDA, SQIVND (reference sequence). There are 15 residues in the CDR3. In the case of this clone: The antigen is not known.

Sequenced material: peripheral blood, taken on day 0 of AZD1222 vaccination. J is TRBJ1-5 and V is TRBV19; D is unclear. The receptor was derived from an adult in good health. In nucleotides, the CDR3 is TGTGCCAGTAGTATTTCCCCGTTCAGCAATCAGCCCCAGCATTTT. Translation: CASSISPFSNQPQHF.